Sequencing of this TCR beta chain was carried out in a study of blood T cells in healthy people across ages. Samples had at least 6.5 million PBMCs isolated from them. The second PCR ran about 6 to 11 cycles with a sample-barcoded 5' primer and J-beta primers. MiXCR, applied by TCRdb to the 5' RACE reads, yields one record per CDR3 protein. The sample contains over a million distinct CDR3 sequences, around 25% of which appear only once. These data also formed part of another study, on T cells of mothers and their children. From that report: At approximately 1.5 ug per 15 ul, all of the extracted RNA went into cDNA synthesis. Slightly higher overlap, not significant, was seen in related mother-child pairs than in unrelated pairs.

The TCR was taken from a girl aged 2-10 years in good health. Sequencing used blood.

This CDR3 reads CASSPGQGLGQPQHF. CDR3 sequence (DNA): TGTGCCAGCAGTCCGGGACAGGGTCTTGGTCAGCCCCAGCATTTT. V gene TRBV6-5 combines with J gene TRBJ1-5, with 9 bases that match TRBD1. The CDR3 covers 15 residues. V trimming: 5 bases; J trimming: 6 bases; junction bases outside the gene matches: 8. Germline V gene data show CDR1 as MNHEY and CDR2 as SVGAGI.